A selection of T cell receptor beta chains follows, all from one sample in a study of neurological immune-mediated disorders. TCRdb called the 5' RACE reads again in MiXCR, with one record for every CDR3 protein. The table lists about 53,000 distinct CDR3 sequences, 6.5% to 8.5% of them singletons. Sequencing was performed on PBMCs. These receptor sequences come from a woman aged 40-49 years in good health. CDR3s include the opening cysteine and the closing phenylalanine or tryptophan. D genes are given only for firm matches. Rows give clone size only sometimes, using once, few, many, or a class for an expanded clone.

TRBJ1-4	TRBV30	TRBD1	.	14	TGTGCCTGGGTTAGACAGGGGGCGGAAGAAAAACTGTTTTTT	CAWVRQGAEEKLFF
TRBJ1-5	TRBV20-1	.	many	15	TGCAGTGCTAGATCTACAGCCACCTTCAATCAGCCCCAGCATTTT	CSARSTATFNQPQHF
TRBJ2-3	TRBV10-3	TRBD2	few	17	TGTGCCATCAGTGAGTCCTCCGGCGGGAGAGAAAGAGATACGCAGTATTTT	CAISESSGGRERDTQYF
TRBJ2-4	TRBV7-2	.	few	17	TGTGCCAGCAGCTCGAGGGCGGTTACTTCAGCCAAAAACATTCAGTACTTC	CASSSRAVTSAKNIQYF
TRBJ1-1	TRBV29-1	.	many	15	TGCAGCGTTGAACTTCGCTTGAGGGTGAACACTGAAGCTTTCTTT	CSVELRLRVNTEAFF
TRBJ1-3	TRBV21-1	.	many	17	TGTGCCAGCAGCAAAGGGCCGGGCAGGAGAAGTGGAAACACCATATATTTT	CASSKGPGRRSGNTIYF
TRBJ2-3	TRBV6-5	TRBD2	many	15	TGTGCCAGCAGGGGACTAGCGGGGCCCACAGATACGCAGTATTTT	CASRGLAGPTDTQYF
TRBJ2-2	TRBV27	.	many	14	TGTGCCAGCAGTTTAAGGGAGTACACCGGGGAGCTGTTTTTT	CASSLREYTGELFF
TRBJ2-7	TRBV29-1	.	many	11	TGCAGCGTTGACACCAACTACGAGCAGTACTTC	CSVDTNYEQYF
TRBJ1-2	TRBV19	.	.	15	TGTGCCAGTAGTACCTCCGGGGGGGCGGACTATGGCTACACCTTC	CASSTSGGADYGYTF
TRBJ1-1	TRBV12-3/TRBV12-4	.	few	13	TGTGCCAGCAGTCAACAGCGTTACACTGAAGCTTTCTTT	CASSQQRYTEAFF
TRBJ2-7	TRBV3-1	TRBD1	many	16	TGTGCCAGCAGCCCAGCCCCGGGACAGGGTGCCAACGAGCAGTACTTC	CASSPAPGQGANEQYF
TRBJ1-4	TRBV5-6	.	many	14	TGTGCCAGCAGCTTGGGACTGACTAATGAAAAACTGTTTTTT	CASSLGLTNEKLFF
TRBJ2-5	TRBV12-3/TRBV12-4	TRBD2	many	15	TGTGCCAGCGCCAAGAGCGGGGCCTGGGGGGAGACCCAGTACTTC	CASAKSGAWGETQYF
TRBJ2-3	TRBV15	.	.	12	TGTGTCACCAGCGGAGTTTCCGATACGCAGTATTTT	CVTSGVSDTQYF
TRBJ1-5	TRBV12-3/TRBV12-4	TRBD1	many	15	TGTGCCAGCAGTTGGAGACAGGGAGGAGATCAGCCCCAGCATTTT	CASSWRQGGDQPQHF
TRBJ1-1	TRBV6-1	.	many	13	TGTGCCGCGACGAGGGTCGGGGCCACTGAAGCTTTCTTT	CAATRVGATEAFF
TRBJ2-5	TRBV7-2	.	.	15	TGTGCCAGCAGCCTGGACAGCCCGGGCTTATCGACCCAGTACTTC	CASSLDSPGLSTQYF
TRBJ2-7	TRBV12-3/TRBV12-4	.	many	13	TGTGCCAGCCGAGAGGGTGGGGGCTACGAGCAGTACTTC	CASREGGGYEQYF
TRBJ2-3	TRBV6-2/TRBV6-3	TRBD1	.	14	TGTGCCAGCAGTTCTGAGGGGGCCACAGATACGCAGTATTTT	CASSSEGATDTQYF
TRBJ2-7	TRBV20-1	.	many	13	TGCAGTGCTTTCCAGGGCCTGGCCTACGAGCAGTACTTC	CSAFQGLAYEQYF
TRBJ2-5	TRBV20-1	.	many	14	TGCAGTGCTAGAGTTGGAAGACCCAGAGAGACCCAGTACTTC	CSARVGRPRETQYF
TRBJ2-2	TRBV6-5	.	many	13	TGTGCCAGCAGCCAACAGGGAGTCGGGGAGCTGTTTTTT	CASSQQGVGELFF
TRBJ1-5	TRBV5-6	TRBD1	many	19	TGTGCCAGCAGCTTGGGGGTGGGGACAGGGGGCTTTCGGAATCAGCCCCAGCATTTT	CASSLGVGTGGFRNQPQHF
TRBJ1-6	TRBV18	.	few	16	TGTGCCAGCTCACCAGGGCAGGGTGCGGATAATTCACCCCTCCACTTT	CASSPGQGADNSPLHF
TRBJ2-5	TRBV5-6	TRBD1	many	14	TGTGCCAGCAGCCGGGACAGGGGGCTGGAGACCCAGTACTTC	CASSRDRGLETQYF
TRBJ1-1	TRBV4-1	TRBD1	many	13	TGCGCCAGCAGAGGGACAGAGAACACTGAAGCTTTCTTT	CASRGTENTEAFF
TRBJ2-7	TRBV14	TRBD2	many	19	TGTGCCAGCAGCCAAAAAGCGCTCCGGACTAGCGGGAACCCCTACGAGCAGTACTTC	CASSQKALRTSGNPYEQYF
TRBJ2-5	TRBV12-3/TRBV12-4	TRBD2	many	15	TGTGCCAGCAGTTTTATGTCGCGGGAGAAGGAGACCCAGTACTTC	CASSFMSREKETQYF
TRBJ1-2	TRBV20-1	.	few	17	TGCAGTGCTAGGATCGCCCTCCATCGGACTCTCTCCTATGGCTACACCTTC	CSARIALHRTLSYGYTF
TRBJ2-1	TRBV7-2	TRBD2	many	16	TGTGCCAGCAGCTTAGTACGACTAGCGGTGTACAATGAGCAGTTCTTC	CASSLVRLAVYNEQFF
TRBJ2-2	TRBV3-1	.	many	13	TGTGCCAGCAACCTAGGTTATGGCGGGGAGCTGTTTTTT	CASNLGYGGELFF
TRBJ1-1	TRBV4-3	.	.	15	TGCGCCAGCAGCCAATGGGGTGGAGGGAACACTGAAGCTTTCTTT	CASSQWGGGNTEAFF
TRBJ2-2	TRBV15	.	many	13	TGTGCCACCAGCACCATCACTAGGGCGGGGCTGTTTTTT	CATSTITRAGLFF
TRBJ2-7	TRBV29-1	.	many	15	TGCAGCGTTGAATTTAGTTTAGCAGGGTCCTACGAGCAGTACTTC	CSVEFSLAGSYEQYF
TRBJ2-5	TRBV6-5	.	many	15	TGTGCCAGCAGTTGGCGGTCAGGGGCGGGGGAGACCCAGTACTTC	CASSWRSGAGETQYF
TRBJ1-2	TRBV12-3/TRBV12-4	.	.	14	TGTGCCAGCAGTTCCCATTTGACAGTACCGGGCTACACCTTC	CASSSHLTVPGYTF
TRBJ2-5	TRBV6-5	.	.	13	TGTGCCAGCAGTTTCCAATACCAAGAGACCCAGTACTTC	CASSFQYQETQYF
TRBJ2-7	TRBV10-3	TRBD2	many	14	TGTGCCATCAGTCCAGCGGGGGTCTCCTACGAGCAGTACTTC	CAISPAGVSYEQYF
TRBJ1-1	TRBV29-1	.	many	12	TGCAGCGTTGACAGGGTTGGCACTGAAGCTTTCTTT	CSVDRVGTEAFF
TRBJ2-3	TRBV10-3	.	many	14	TGTGCCGCAAGGACTACTCTAAGCACAGATACGCAGTATTTT	CAARTTLSTDTQYF
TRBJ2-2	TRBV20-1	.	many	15	TGCAGTGCAGTCCCCGCGGGACACTTCACCGGGGAGCTGTTTTTT	CSAVPAGHFTGELFF
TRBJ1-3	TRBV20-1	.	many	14	TGCAGTGCTAGGAGGGTATTGGCTGGAAACACCATATATTTT	CSARRVLAGNTIYF
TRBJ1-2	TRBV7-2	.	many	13	TGTGCCAGCAGCTTAGTAGTGGGGAGTGGCTACACCTTC	CASSLVVGSGYTF
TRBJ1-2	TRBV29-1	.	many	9	TGCAGCGTTACGGGGGGCTACACCTTC	CSVTGGYTF
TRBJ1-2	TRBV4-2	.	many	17	TGTGCCAGCAGCCAAGGGGGGACGTACGCGGGAGCCTATGGCTACACCTTC	CASSQGGTYAGAYGYTF
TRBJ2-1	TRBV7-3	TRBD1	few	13	TGTGCCAGCAGCTTCCTCACAGGGGATGAGCAGTTCTTC	CASSFLTGDEQFF